This T cell receptor (beta chain) was obtained from a study of blood T cell repertoires in COVID-19. Across the whole study: The cDNA or gDNA used as material had been derived from T cells, B-cell-depleted T cells, or PBMCs.

As processed by the authors: Quantification of nucleated cells was approximated via reference gene primer amplification. Some clones are missing from TCRdb's copy, which holds only in-frame ones; the method was immunoSEQ multiplex PCR. From that table come the V and J calls and clone size; the DNA was used to work out D and trimming. This sample has 270,000 or so clones; 84% occur once, and the top ten carry almost 1.5%. Followed longitudinally, the Seattle patients had been enrolled during active infection. The sample was peripheral blood. This clonotype was sampled from a human donor with COVID-19, enrolled during active disease. The donor label of this sample is uncertain.

For the CDR3, the DNA is TGTGCCTGGAGTTCCTCTGCAGGGACTATAGCAACTAATGAAAAACTGTTTTTT. It codes for CAWSSSAGTIATNEKLFF. The chain uses TRBV30 and TRBJ1-4, with D possibly being TRBD1 (5 bases). Trimming took off 2 bases at V and 0 bases at J, with 19 bases between the two ends. Germline CDR1 GTSNPN, CDR2 SVGIG (reference sequence). This CDR3 region has 18 residues.